This TCR beta chain is from a study of blood T cells in healthy people across ages. Study conclusions and caveats: TCR beta diversity was tightly associated with the proportion of naive T cells. Per-million-T-cell TCR beta diversity fell roughly linearly with age.

Every donor contributed ten milliliters of peripheral blood by blood draw. There were at least 5.5 micrograms of total RNA extracted from every sample. This clonotype appeared a single time. Its antigen is unknown. Primers used in a second PCR of about 7 to 11 cycles were a sample-barcoded 5' primer and a J-beta primer mix. TCRdb processed the 5' RACE reads anew with MiXCR; each CDR3 protein has one entry. This table holds around 870,000 distinct CDR3 sequences, 29% found once. The germline V gene has CDR1 GTSNPN and CDR2 SVGIG (reference sequence). Trimming cost V 4 bases and J 5 bases, with 9 bases left between them. This CDR3 contains 12 residues.

The clonotype was recovered from a woman of 80 years or more in good health. The chain employs TRBV30 and TRBJ1-3; the D is unclear. The sample consisted of blood. The CDR3: CAWTRGRNTIYF. The CDR3 region has the DNA TGTGCCTGGACGAGAGGGCGAAACACCATATATTTT.